These 9 T cell receptor beta chains originate from one sample sequenced in a study of blood T cell repertoires in COVID-19. TCRdb's copy holds only in-frame clones and misses some; the assay was immunoSEQ multiplex PCR. The sample yields roughly 110,000 clones, around four fifths seen once. Sequencing input: peripheral blood. Receptors originate from a man aged 70-80 years with acute or convalescent COVID-19.

This clone occurred once. This rearrangement joins TRBV14 to TRBJ2-3; TRBD2 might be the D (5 bases). The CDR3 loop spans 13 amino acids. V was clipped by 3 bases and J by 4 bases, with 8 bases between them. From germline, CDR1 is SGHDN and CDR2 FVKESK. The CDR3 reads CASSQDLADTQYF. The CDR3 bases are TGTGCCAGCAGCCAGGACTTAGCAGATACGCAGTATTTT.

The chain joins TRBV7-9 to TRBJ1-2; 9 bases line up with TRBD1. This CDR3 has 14 residues. Germline-derived CDR1 and CDR2 are SEHNR and FQNEAQ (reference sequence). V gave up 4 bases and J gave up 6 bases; unmatched junction bases: 6. The CDR3 DNA is TGTGCCAGCAGCTCTAACCGGACAGGGGATGGCTACACCTTC. Translation: CASSSNRTGDGYTF.

J is TRBJ2-3 and V is TRBV14; TRBD2 is a possible D gene (5 bases). The V gene lost 4 bases and the J gene lost 11 bases, with 13 bases spanning the gap. Germline CDR1 and CDR2: SGHDN and FVKESK. The CDR3 loop spans 12 amino acids. In DNA form, the CDR3 reads TGTGCCAGCAGCCTGAGCCCACGGGGGCAGTATTTT. It codes for CASSLSPRGQYF.

J is TRBJ2-1 and V is TRBV24-1; 7 bases map to TRBD2. In germline, CDR1 is KGHDR, CDR2 SFDVKD. The V and J ends lost 6 bases and 1 base, in that order; junction bases with no gene match: 8. This CDR3 has 16 residues. CDR3 residues: CATSKMGRESYNEQFF. The CDR3 bases are TGTGCCACCAGTAAGATGGGGAGGGAGTCCTACAATGAGCAGTTCTTC.

The rearrangement uses TRBV5-4 and TRBJ2-3; TRBD2 agrees at 9 bases. Germline V gene lookup returns CDR1 SGHNT and CDR2 YYREEE (reference sequence). With 3 bases clipped from V and 4 bases from J, the junction kept 6 bases outside the gene matches. This CDR3 has 15 residues. The CDR3 protein is CASSSQTSGADTQYF. The CDR3 DNA sequence: TGTGCCAGCAGCTCGCAGACTAGCGGAGCAGATACGCAGTATTTT.

This clone showed up just once. This chain uses TRBV6-5 with TRBJ2-7, with 7 bases that match TRBD2. The CDR3 spans 15 residues. The V segment lost 6 bases and the J segment 0 bases; nucleotides outside the gene matches: 8. Germline V CDR1 and CDR2: MNHEY, SVGAGI. The CDR3 nucleotides read TGTGCCAGCAGCATACGGGGGGTCCACTCCTACGAGCAGTACTTC. This encodes CASSIRGVHSYEQYF.

The rearrangement links TRBV5-1 to TRBJ2-3; TRBD1 might be the D (6 bases). Germline V gives CDR1 SGHRS, CDR2 YFSETQ. Trimming cost V 4 bases and J 0 bases, with 21 bases left between them. There are 18 residues in the CDR3. DNA of the CDR3: TGCGCCAGCAGCCCACAAGGTTTTGGGACAAAGAGCACAGATACGCAGTATTTT. Amino acids: CASSPQGFGTKSTDTQYF.

The chain couples TRBV9 to TRBJ2-5; D is perhaps TRBD1 (5 bases). The germline CDR1 and CDR2 sequences are SGDLS and YYNGEE. The CDR3 has 15 residues. V was trimmed by 0 bases and J by 5 bases, leaving 14 bases between them. For the CDR3, the DNA is TGTGCCAGCAGCGTAGCTGGGGCGAACGAGGAGACCCAGTACTTC. It is translated as CASSVAGANEETQYF.

The rearrangement joins TRBV19 to TRBJ2-7, with TRBD1 matching over 11 bases. The V gene end was trimmed by 3 bases and the J gene end by 4 bases; junction bases not matched to a gene: 5. Per the germline V gene, CDR1 is LNHDA and CDR2 is SQIVND (reference sequence). This CDR3 has 15 residues. The CDR3 DNA reads as TGTGCCAGTAGTATCCCGGGACAGGGGGATTACGAGCAGTACTTC. This sequence encodes CASSIPGQGDYEQYF.